This TCR beta chain was retrieved from a study of OX40 agonist ivuxolimab in advanced cancers. Study-wide context: Every 2 weeks, patients got intravenous ivuxolimab at one of six dose levels (0.01-10 mg/kg).

It was autoimmune disease history or systemic immunosuppression that excluded patients. Blood specimens came from baseline, cycle 4 day 1, and cycle 7 day 1. The CDR3 has 13 amino acids. Per germline, CDR1 SGHNT and CDR2 YENEEA. Trimming took off 0 bases at V and 5 bases at J, with 5 bases between the two ends. Repertoires were generated with immunoSEQ multiplex PCR, while TCRdb's copy carries only in-frame clones and drops some. The sample includes approximately 43,000 clones, 85% of them seen just once. The TCR comes from an adult with an advanced solid tumor such as melanoma, head and neck, liver or kidney cancer. V usage is TRBV11-3 and J usage is TRBJ2-1; no clear D gene. The sequenced sample was CD4+ or CD8+ T cells sorted from blood, obtained in a trial of the OX40 agonist ivuxolimab. CDR3: CASSLDLNNEQFF. CDR3 DNA: TGTGCCAGCAGCTTAGATCTCAACAATGAGCAGTTCTTC.